This TCR beta chain was documented in a study of tumor-infiltrating lymphocytes in primary liver carcinoma. The overall study: Men and women, 30 to 69 years of age, made up the patients. Each sample had roughly 3.5 to 7.5 million productive TCRbeta reads regardless of tissue type.

From germline, CDR1 is SGHRS and CDR2 YFSETQ. The CDR3 runs to 14 residues. Trimming pared 2 bases from V and 4 bases from J, leaving 10 bases between. The source of the blood RNA was unsorted whole blood, and germline DNA was extracted as well. Using a constant-region primer together with ProtoScript II reverse transcriptase, TCR beta cDNA was made from about 500 ng of total RNA. Amplification in three nested multiplex PCR rounds with slightly modified ARM-PCR gave rise to TCR beta libraries. Amplification in the first two PCR rounds was performed using TRBV1-TRBV30 forward primers and a C-beta reverse primer for around 9 cycles each. TCRdb analysed the multiplex PCR reads with MiXCR anew, one entry per CDR3 protein. The table shows some 180,000 distinct CDR3 sequences, with 50% to 75% occurring only once.

This sequence joins TRBV5-1 and TRBJ1-5; no clear D. The sequence derives from a man in his forties with primary liver carcinoma and hepatitis B virus infection. The sequencing input was peripheral blood. Here the CDR3 reads CASSFNGENQPQHF. In nucleotides, the CDR3 is TGCGCCAGCAGCTTCAATGGTGAGAATCAGCCCCAGCATTTT.